This T cell receptor (beta chain) is from a study of CD8 T cells in ankylosing spondylitis. This clonotype was seen repeatedly, ten times or more. What it recognizes is unknown. With 6 bases clipped from V and 8 bases from J, the junction kept 6 bases outside the gene matches. CDR1 is SGHTA and CDR2 is FQGNSA in the germline V gene. The CDR3 runs to 14 residues. Quantitative 5'-RACE with molecular barcodes generated TCR beta libraries. TCRdb redid the calling of the 5' RACE reads with MiXCR, one entry per CDR3 protein. The sample lists fewer than 750,000 distinct CDR3 sequences; around 17% were seen once. The study, taken as a whole, reports: For ankylosing spondylitis blood, a TCR beta motif of about 8 highly homologous variants appeared characteristic. As for the disease-linked clones, they showed a CD8+ phenotype and occurred at relatively low frequencies in peripheral blood. Matched synovial fluid from ankylosing spondylitis patients was reported to be enriched for disease-linked clones.

Source material: blood, either unsorted or a sorted T cell fraction (not recorded which). This TCR was recovered from a male donor with ankylosing spondylitis. The rearrangement joins TRBV7-2 to TRBJ1-4; 10 nucleotides agree with TRBD1. CDR3 DNA sequence: TGTGCCAGCAGTTTAAGGGACAGGGGCGAAAAACTGTTTTTT. Amino acid sequence: CASSLRDRGEKLFF. The full variable domain, in which reference TRBV7-2 and TRBJ1-4 provide the parts outside the CDR3, is GAGVSQSPSNKVTEKGKDVELRCDPISGHTALYWYRQSLGQGLEFLIYFQGNSAPDKSGLPSDRFSAERTGGSVSTLTIQRTQQEDSAVYLCASSLRDRGEKLFFGSGTQLSVL.